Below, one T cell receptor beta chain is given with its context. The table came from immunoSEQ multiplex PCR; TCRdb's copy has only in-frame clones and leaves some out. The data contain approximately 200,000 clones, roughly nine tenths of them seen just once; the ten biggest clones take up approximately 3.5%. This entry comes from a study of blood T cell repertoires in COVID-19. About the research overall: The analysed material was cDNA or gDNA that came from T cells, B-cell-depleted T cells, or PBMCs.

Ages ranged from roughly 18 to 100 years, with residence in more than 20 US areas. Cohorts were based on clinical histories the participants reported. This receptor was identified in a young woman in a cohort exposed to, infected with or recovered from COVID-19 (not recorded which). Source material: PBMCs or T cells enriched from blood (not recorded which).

The CDR3 sequence is CASSAGSGNTIYF. CDR3 DNA: TGCGCCAGCAGCGCCGGGTCTGGAAACACCATATATTTT. The V call is TRBV10-1, the J call TRBJ1-3; D uncertain. Germline V gene sequence: CDR1 WNHNN, CDR2 SYGVQD (reference sequence). The CDR3 runs to 13 residues. V lost 6 bases and J 1 base, leaving 7 bases between the germline ends.